This paragraph reports one T cell receptor beta chain. The antigen is not known. The CD4+ fraction was divided into a CD45RA+ naive subset and a CD45RA-negative memory subset. The CDR3 spans 13 residues. Germline V gives CDR1 WSHSY, CDR2 SAAADI. Trimming shortened V by 5 bases and J by 3 bases, and 11 bases separated the two germline ends. This record belongs to a study of shared clonotypes between healthy human individuals. Findings and limits, study-wide: The study found about 5% of naive CD4 clonotypes shared across four donors.

Repertoires were generated with immunoSEQ multiplex PCR, while TCRdb's copy carries only in-frame clones and drops some. This sample yields about 520,000 clones, of which roughly 95% are seen a single time; 0.05% to 0.08% belongs to the top ten. The receptor's source is a woman aged 25 to 45 in good health. The rearrangement uses TRBV10-2 and TRBJ2-7; no clear D. Sequenced: naive CD4+ T cells sorted from blood. As to subset: CD45RA+ positively selected. The CDR3, as DNA: TGCGCCAGCAGTTCGGCTGGCCTCTACGAGCAGTACTTC. This encodes CASSSAGLYEQYF.